This TCR beta chain was identified in a study of blood T cell repertoires in COVID-19. Study information: Whether acute or convalescent, the COVID-19 samples came from the United States, Italy and Spain.

CDR1 is SEHNR, CDR2 FQNEAQ, per germline (reference sequence). Deletions cut 5 bases from V and 6 bases from J, with 8 bases between. The CDR3 totals 11 residues. Membership in each cohort depended on participant-reported clinical history. Authors' analysis steps: How many nucleated cells were present was estimated from reference gene primer amplification. This table comes from immunoSEQ multiplex PCR, and its TCRdb copy is limited to in-frame clones, with some not included. V and J calls and clone size are given by that table; D and trimming were obtained from the DNA. The data contain about 320,000 clones, more than 75% of them singletons.

The V and J genes are TRBV7-9 and TRBJ2-7, with unresolved D. This clonotype was obtained from a woman under 30 who had recovered from COVID-19. Sequencing was carried out using PBMCs or T cells enriched from blood (not recorded which). CDR3: CASSIIVEQYF. In DNA form, the CDR3 reads TGTGCCAGCAGCATTATCGTCGAGCAGTACTTC.